The 15 T cell receptor beta chains below all came from one sample that was sequenced in a study of blood T cell repertoires in COVID-19. Clones were sequenced by immunoSEQ multiplex PCR, and TCRdb holds only the in-frame ones, with some missing. The data show about 270,000 clones, around 87% seen once. The sequencing sample was made of peripheral blood. Receptors originate from a woman aged 45-65 years with acute or convalescent COVID-19.

V gene TRBV6-5 combines with J gene TRBJ2-7; TRBD1 is a possible D gene (5 bases). The CDR3 loop spans 13 amino acids. Germline assignment: CDR1 MNHEY and CDR2 SVGAGI. The V end lost 7 bases, the J end lost 3 bases, and 13 bases lay between the germline ends. CDR3 sequence: CASIRRDSYEQYF. The CDR3 region has the DNA TGTGCCAGCATCCGAAGAGACAGCTACGAGCAGTACTTC.

V and J are TRBV24-1 and TRBJ1-3, with 7 bases identical to TRBD1. Germline lookup yields CDR1 KGHDR and CDR2 SFDVKD. The ends lost 3 bases at V and 4 bases at J; junction bases unmatched: 14. The CDR3 runs 18 residues. The CDR3 DNA sequence: TGTGCCACCAGTGATCCCGCGGCCCAGGGGGGCGCGGGAAACACCATATATTTT. Translating it yields CATSDPAAQGGAGNTIYF.

This CDR3 reads CASRGGSGRETQYF. The CDR3 region has the DNA TGTGCCAGCAGGGGGGGTTCAGGGAGGGAGACCCAGTACTTC. This chain links TRBV7-2 with TRBJ2-5, with D possibly matching TRBD2 (6 bases). CDR3 size: 14 residues. CDR1 and CDR2 from the germline V gene are SGHTA and FQGNSA. The ends were cut back, 6 bases at V and 5 bases at J, with 16 bases in the middle.

This chain's CDR3 is CASSSTGDNYGYTF. The CDR3 nucleotides read TGCGCCAGCAGCTCGACAGGGGATAACTATGGCTACACCTTC. V gene TRBV5-1 combines with J gene TRBJ1-2; TRBD1 matches 8 bases. Germline loops: CDR1 SGHRS, CDR2 YFSETQ. The CDR3 is 14 amino acids. The junction had 2 bases not matched to a gene; V was cut back by 3 bases and J by 1 base.

The CDR3 reads CASSFTGDYGYTF. Written as DNA, the CDR3 is TGTGCCAGCAGTTTTACAGGGGACTATGGCTACACCTTC. The chain has TRBV11-1 and TRBJ1-2; 7 bases line up with TRBD1. The V gene end was trimmed by 6 bases and the J gene end by 3 bases; junction bases not matched to a gene: 4. The CDR3 totals 13 residues. Germline lookup yields CDR1 SGHAT and CDR2 FQDESV (reference sequence). Using reference TRBV11-1 and TRBJ1-2 for the parts outside the CDR3, the full variable domain is EAEVAQSPRYKITEKSQAVAFWCDPISGHATLYWYRQILGQGPELLVQFQDESVVDDSQLPKDRFSAERLKGVDSTLKIQPAELGDSAMYLCASSFTGDYGYTFGSGTRLTVV.

The CDR3 is CASSSSSGSNEQFF. DNA of the CDR3: TGTGCCAGCAGCTCCTCTAGCGGGAGCAATGAGCAGTTCTTC. V usage is TRBV9 and J usage is TRBJ2-1; 10 bases map to TRBD2. CDR3 length equals 14 residues. The ends lost 4 bases at V and 6 bases at J; junction bases unmatched: 4. The germline CDR1 and CDR2 sequences are SGDLS and YYNGEE.

V is TRBV3-1 (or the pseudogene TRBV3-2) and J is TRBJ1-5; 9 bases fit TRBD1. The CDR3 has 14 residues. With V trimmed by 8 bases and J by 7 bases, 9 bases remained unmatched. Per the germline V gene, CDR1 is LGHDT and CDR2 is YNNKEL (reference sequence). Here the CDR3 reads CASALGTGNQPQHF. CDR3 in DNA: TGTGCCAGCGCTTTGGGGACAGGGAACCAGCCCCAGCATTTT.

The chain combines TRBV6-5 with TRBJ1-5; TRBD1 matches at 9 bases. The length of the CDR3 is 14 residues. CDR1 is MNHEY, CDR2 SVGAGI, per germline. Trimming at V came to 6 bases and at J to 4 bases, leaving 4 bases not matched to a gene. As DNA, the CDR3 is TGTGCCAGCAGGAAGGACAGGGGAAATCAGCCCCAGCATTTT. Protein: CASRKDRGNQPQHF.

The chain joins TRBV24-1 to TRBJ2-1; 10 nucleotides align to TRBD2. The CDR3 is 14 amino acids. V lost 4 bases to trimming and J lost 8 bases; unmatched junction nucleotides: 4. Germline assignment: CDR1 KGHDR and CDR2 SFDVKD. The chain's CDR3 is CATSEVAGGDEQFF. As DNA, the CDR3 is TGTGCCACCAGTGAGGTAGCGGGAGGCGATGAGCAGTTCTTC.

The rearrangement links TRBV7-8 to TRBJ1-5; the D is unclear. Looked up from germline, CDR1 is SGHVS and CDR2 is FQNEAQ. The CDR3 extends over 13 amino acids. Trimming shortened V by 1 base and J by 6 bases, and 7 bases separated the two germline ends. The CDR3 nucleotides read TGTGCCAGCAGCTTAGGGCTGGCTCAGCCCCAGCATTTT. Protein product: CASSLGLAQPQHF. The full variable domain, rest sourced from reference TRBV7-8 and TRBJ1-5, is GAGVSQSPRYKVAKRGQDVALRCDPISGHVSLFWYQQALGQGPEFLTYFQNEAQLDKSGLPSDRFFAERPEGSVSTLKIQRTQQEDSAVYLCASSLGLAQPQHFGDGTRLSIL.

The chain combines TRBV24-1 with TRBJ1-2; 8 bases agree with TRBD1. This CDR3 is 16 amino acids long. V lost 3 bases, J lost 2 bases, and 7 bases stayed unmatched. Germline lookup yields CDR1 KGHDR and CDR2 SFDVKD. This CDR3 reads CATSDAGTGGNYGYTF. In nucleotides, the CDR3 is TGTGCCACCAGTGATGCCGGGACAGGCGGAAACTATGGCTACACCTTC.

J is TRBJ2-1 and V is TRBV6-5; 7 bases are shared with TRBD2. CDR1 is MNHEY and CDR2 is SVGAGI in the germline V gene. J lost 8 bases, V lost 5 bases, and 12 bases had no gene match. The CDR3 is 15 amino acids. Here the CDR3 reads CASSPRSGIGDEQFF. The CDR3 DNA follows: TGTGCCAGCAGTCCCCGGAGCGGGATAGGCGATGAGCAGTTCTTC.

J is TRBJ1-6 and V is TRBV6-1, with a weak D call TRBD1 (5 bases). V lost 2 bases, J lost 4 bases, and 9 bases lay in between. CDR3 length: 15 residues. The germline V gene encodes CDR1 MNHNS and CDR2 SASEGT. In nucleotides, the CDR3 is TGTGCCAGCAGTGAACTGACAGTTTATAATTCACCCCTCCACTTT. Translating gives CASSELTVYNSPLHF.

This chain connects TRBV5-1 to TRBJ1-2; D gene unclear. Germline CDR1 and CDR2: SGHRS and YFSETQ. This CDR3 has 16 residues. Trimming pared 0 bases from V and 4 bases from J, leaving 16 bases between. CDR3 sequence: CASSLERAIYFYGYTF. The CDR3 DNA sequence: TGCGCCAGCAGCTTGGAGAGAGCCATCTACTTCTATGGCTACACCTTC.

This rearrangement joins TRBV5-6 to TRBJ2-7, with 9 bases aligning to TRBD1. Germline-derived CDR1 and CDR2 are SGHDT and YYEEEE. Trimming took 3 bases from V and 0 from J; bases not matched to a gene: 10. CDR3 length: 17 amino acids. CDR3 nucleotides: TGTGCCAGCAGCTCATCTTACAGGGGGCCTAACTCCTACGAGCAGTACTTC. Protein sequence: CASSSSYRGPNSYEQYF.